Presented here are 24 T cell receptor beta chains from one specimen sequenced in a study of blood T cell repertoires in COVID-19. The repertoire was sequenced with immunoSEQ multiplex PCR; TCRdb's copy has only in-frame clones and lacks some. The data hold roughly 230,000 clones, with 88% observed a single time. The sample consisted of peripheral blood. The receptors stem from a man aged 70 or older with acute or convalescent COVID-19.

This clone came up once. The chain combines TRBV29-1 with TRBJ2-1; 8 bases fit TRBD2. J was trimmed by 12 bases and V by 2 bases; bases with no gene match: 6. The CDR3 contains 12 residues. Germline V gene lookup returns CDR1 SQVTM and CDR2 ANQGSEA. The CDR3 DNA sequence: TGCAGCGTTGAAACCAGCGGGAGAGGGCAGTTCTTC. Translating it yields CSVETSGRGQFF.

This chain links TRBV19 with TRBJ1-5, with D uncertain. The CDR3 has 13 amino acids. The V end lost 10 bases, the J end lost 4 bases, and 14 bases lay between the germline ends. Germline CDR1 and CDR2: LNHDA and SQIVND (reference sequence). The CDR3 protein is CATKGAGNQPQHF. The DNA of the CDR3 is TGTGCCACCAAGGGAGCGGGGAATCAGCCCCAGCATTTT.

The chain couples TRBV7-9 to TRBJ2-1; 14 nucleotides line up with TRBD2. Trimming removed 5 bases from V and 5 bases from J; junction bases left unmatched: 5. The germline gives CDR1 SEHNR, CDR2 FQNEAQ (reference sequence). This CDR3 spans 16 amino acids. The CDR3 region has the DNA TGTGCCAGCAGCACACGGACTAGCGGGAGGAACAATGAGCAGTTCTTC. It specifies CASSTRTSGRNNEQFF.

The gene calls are TRBV10-3 and TRBJ1-2; 7 nucleotides match TRBD1. With V trimmed by 0 bases and J by 5 bases, 6 bases remained unmatched. Germline V gene lookup returns CDR1 ENHRY and CDR2 SYGVKD. The CDR3 has 15 amino acids. This chain's CDR3 is CAISESGTASYGYTF. The CDR3 DNA reads TGTGCCATCAGTGAGTCTGGGACAGCCTCATATGGCTACACCTTC.

The chain employs TRBV19 and TRBJ1-1, with D perhaps TRBD1 (5 bases). Looked up from germline, CDR1 is LNHDA and CDR2 is SQIVND (reference sequence). This CDR3 region has 11 residues. Trimming took 4 bases from V and 10 from J, leaving 10 bases between them. This chain's CDR3 is CASSNLQGAFF. The DNA for the CDR3 is TGTGCCAGTAGTAATTTGCAGGGAGCTTTCTTT.

The V call is TRBV2, the J call TRBJ2-1, with TRBD2 identical over 10 bases. Germline V gives CDR1 SNHLY, CDR2 FYNNEI. The CDR3 is 20 residues long. The J segment lost 0 bases and the V segment lost 5 bases, leaving 16 bases of the junction unmatched. CDR3 loop: CASSSWAGTSARSSYNEQFF. The DNA of the CDR3 is TGTGCCAGCAGTAGTTGGGCCGGGACTAGCGCCCGAAGCTCCTACAATGAGCAGTTCTTC.

V usage is TRBV5-1 and J usage is TRBJ2-4; TRBD1 matches at 10 bases. The CDR3 sequence is 18 residues long. Trimming took 4 bases from V and 2 from J; bases not matched to a gene: 12. CDR1 is SGHRS, CDR2 YFSETQ, per germline. Here the CDR3 DNA reads TGCGCCAGCAGCGTGCTTTCGGGACAGGGGTACTCCAAAAACATTCAGTACTTC. It is translated as CASSVLSGQGYSKNIQYF.

The chain employs TRBV6-5 and TRBJ1-2; D possibly corresponds to TRBD1 (5 bases). V was shortened by 6 bases and J by 6 bases, with 11 bases between the two germline ends. The CDR3 has 12 residues. CDR1 and CDR2 from the germline V gene are MNHEY and SVGAGI. CDR3 residues: CASRTQGNGYTF. The CDR3 DNA follows: TGTGCCAGCAGAACTCAGGGTAATGGCTACACCTTC.

The chain couples TRBV15 to TRBJ2-1; tentative D call: TRBD2 (5 bases). Germline CDR1 is LNHNV and CDR2 is YYDKDF (reference sequence). With 0 bases removed from V and 10 bases from J, the gap between germline ends came to 7 bases. CDR3 length: 12 amino acids. CDR3 sequence: CATSREGEEQFF. In DNA, the CDR3 is TGTGCCACCAGCAGAGAGGGAGAGGAGCAGTTCTTC.

The CDR3 spells CASSPRGGSGELFF. The CDR3 DNA sequence: TGTGCCAGCAGCCCAAGAGGGGGTTCCGGGGAGCTGTTTTTT. This sequence joins TRBV9 and TRBJ2-2; TRBD1 might be the D (6 bases). Germline V CDR1 and CDR2: SGDLS, YYNGEE. The CDR3 has 14 residues. V gave up 4 bases and J gave up 6 bases, with 13 bases separating them.

This rearrangement joins TRBV19 to TRBJ2-5, with 13 bases identical to TRBD2. The CDR3 covers 18 residues. V shed 3 bases, J shed 1 base, and the junction held 8 bases outside the gene matches. The germline V gene has CDR1 LNHDA and CDR2 SQIVND (reference sequence). As DNA, the CDR3 is TGTGCCAGTAGTATCCGTGGGACTAGCGGGACGATCCAAGAGACCCAGTACTTC. Protein: CASSIRGTSGTIQETQYF.

This rearrangement joins TRBV5-1 to TRBJ2-2, with a possible D match to TRBD2 (6 bases). V shed 7 bases and J shed 0 bases, with 13 bases lying between them. The CDR3 extends over 15 amino acids. Germline values: CDR1 SGHRS, CDR2 YFSETQ. The CDR3: CASRAGTSNTGELFF. The CDR3 nucleotides read TGCGCCAGCCGCGCGGGGACGTCGAACACCGGGGAGCTGTTTTTT.

This chain connects TRBV29-1 to TRBJ2-3, with D hard to call. Deletions cut 4 bases from V and 2 bases from J, with 13 bases between. The CDR3 runs 14 residues. The germline gives CDR1 SQVTM, CDR2 ANQGSEA. The chain's CDR3 is CSVAAGSNTDTQYF. CDR3 nucleotides: TGCAGCGTTGCGGCAGGAAGTAACACAGATACGCAGTATTTT.

The chain has TRBV28 and TRBJ1-2; no firm D call. The CDR3 runs 14 residues. Germline lookup yields CDR1 MDHEN and CDR2 SYDVKM. With 8 bases removed from V and 5 bases from J, the gap between germline ends came to 18 bases. CDR3 nucleotide sequence: TGTGCCAGCTCCCAAGGCGGGCTAGAGTATGGCTACACCTTC. Amino acids: CASSQGGLEYGYTF.

This clone has only one observation. This rearrangement joins TRBV6-2 or TRBV6-3 to TRBJ1-5, with D possibly TRBD1 on 6 matching bases. The CDR3 spans 14 residues. Trimming took 6 bases from V and 7 from J, leaving 16 bases between them. CDR1 is MNHEY, CDR2 SVGEGT, per germline. In DNA, the CDR3 is TGTGCCAGCAGCCCTTACAGGGAGGGCCAGCCCCAGCATTTT. It codes for CASSPYREGQPQHF.

The genes are TRBV5-1 and TRBJ2-7; 8 bases align to TRBD1. Germline assignment: CDR1 SGHRS and CDR2 YFSETQ. The CDR3 has 14 amino acids. V trimming: 6 bases; J trimming: 3 bases; junction bases outside the gene matches: 8. The CDR3 DNA reads as TGCGCCAGCATGCTGGACAGGGTGAGCTACGAGCAGTACTTC. Its protein product is CASMLDRVSYEQYF.

This clone was observed a single time. CDR3 bases: TGTGCCAGCAGCGCATCCGGGACTAGCGGATACGAGCAGTACTTC. Protein: CASSASGTSGYEQYF. This chain joins TRBV9 and TRBJ2-7; 11 bases match TRBD2. Germline CDR1 SGDLS, CDR2 YYNGEE. V gave up 3 bases and J gave up 4 bases; unmatched junction bases: 6. The CDR3 runs 15 residues.

This clone was seen a single time. The rearrangement links TRBV28 to TRBJ2-4; 8 positions match TRBD1. V trimming: 8 bases; J trimming: 1 base; junction bases outside the gene matches: 4. The CDR3 totals 14 residues. CDR1 is MDHEN, CDR2 SYDVKM, per germline. For the CDR3, the DNA is TGTGCCAGCCGAAGACAGGGGGCCAAAAACATTCAGTACTTC. Translating it yields CASRRQGAKNIQYF.

CDR3 nucleotide sequence: TGTGCCAGCAGCTTAGGGGGGGGCTACACCGGGGAGCTGTTTTTT. Translated: CASSLGGGYTGELFF. This chain links TRBV11-1 with TRBJ2-2, with D possibly matching TRBD2 (7 bases). The germline gives CDR1 SGHAT, CDR2 FQDESV (reference sequence). V shed 1 base and J shed 3 bases, with 9 bases lying between them. The CDR3 is made up of 15 amino acids.

The V and J genes are TRBV3-1 (or the pseudogene TRBV3-2) and TRBJ2-7, with D possibly being TRBD2 (5 bases). The CDR3 extends over 15 amino acids. The V gene lost 4 bases and the J gene lost 6 bases, with 19 bases spanning the gap. CDR1 LGHDT and CDR2 YNNKEL come from the germline V gene (reference sequence). The CDR3 region is CASSLLEGGFSEQYF. For the CDR3, the DNA is TGTGCCAGCAGCCTCCTCGAGGGCGGGTTCAGCGAGCAGTACTTC.

The V and J genes are TRBV13 and TRBJ2-3; TRBD2 matches 8 bases. Germline trimming cut 0 bases from V and 0 bases from J; bases unmatched to any gene: 5. Per germline, CDR1 PRHDT and CDR2 FYEKMQ (reference sequence). The CDR3 covers 17 residues. CDR3 in DNA: TGTGCCAGCAGCTTAGGCGGGAGGGCCCTCAGCACAGATACGCAGTATTTT. This codes for CASSLGGRALSTDTQYF.

The J gene is TRBJ1-1, the V gene TRBV5-1; TRBD1 agrees at 8 bases. Germline trimming cut 3 bases from V and 4 bases from J; bases unmatched to any gene: 8. CDR1 SGHRS and CDR2 YFSETQ come from the germline V gene. This CDR3 comprises 15 residues. The CDR3 DNA sequence: TGCGCCAGCAGCTCTCTATCCACAGGGGGCACTGAAGCTTTCTTT. This encodes CASSSLSTGGTEAFF.

This chain connects TRBV2 to TRBJ2-7, with D tentatively TRBD1 (6 bases). The CDR3 has 11 amino acids. Germline-derived CDR1 and CDR2 are SNHLY and FYNNEI. Trimming removed 5 bases from V and 5 bases from J, with 7 bases in between. The CDR3 bases are TGTGCCAGCAGTCAGGGGAACGAGCAGTACTTC. Encoded protein: CASSQGNEQYF.

Comments on this clone: One end of the junction varies from germline; a read error may be responsible. This chain uses TRBV6-5 with TRBJ2-7; D may be TRBD1 (5 bases). Germline CDR1 and CDR2: MNHEY and SVGAGI. This CDR3 has 13 amino acids. The CDR3 nucleotides are TGTGCCAGCAGTAAGACGATAAATGACAGCGTGAACTTC. Translation gives CASSKTINDSVNF.